This TCR beta chain was profiled in a study of blood T cell repertoires in COVID-19. Study details: COVID-19 samples, acute and convalescent, were from the United States, Italy and Spain.

Only in-frame clones appear in the TCRdb table, and some are missing; sequencing was by immunoSEQ multiplex PCR. The sample yields fewer than 350,000 clones, more than 70% seen once. The specimen was peripheral blood. This clonotype was obtained from a woman aged 50 to 60 who had recovered from COVID-19.

Here the CDR3 reads CASSHFAGGTSYEQYF. CDR3 coding DNA: TGTGCCAGCAGCCATTTTGCGGGAGGAACCTCCTACGAGCAGTACTTC. The gene calls are TRBV7-9 and TRBJ2-7, with 8 nucleotides matching TRBD2. Germline-derived CDR1 and CDR2 are SEHNR and FQNEAQ (reference sequence). The CDR3 has 16 amino acids. J lost 0 bases, V lost 5 bases, and 9 bases had no gene match.